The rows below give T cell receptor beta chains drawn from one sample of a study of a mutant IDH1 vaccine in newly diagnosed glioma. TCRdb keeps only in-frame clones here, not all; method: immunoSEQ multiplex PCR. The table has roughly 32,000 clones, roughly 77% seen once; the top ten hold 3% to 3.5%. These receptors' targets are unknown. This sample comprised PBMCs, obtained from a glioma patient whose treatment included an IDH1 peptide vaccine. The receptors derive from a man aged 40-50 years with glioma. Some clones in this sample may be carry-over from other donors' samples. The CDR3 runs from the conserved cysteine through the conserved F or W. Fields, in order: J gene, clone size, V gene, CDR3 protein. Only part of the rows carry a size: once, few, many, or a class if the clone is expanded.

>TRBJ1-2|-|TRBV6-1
CASRTRAVFYGYTF
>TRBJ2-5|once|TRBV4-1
CASSQTSGGKRGYQETQYF
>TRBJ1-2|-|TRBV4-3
CASSPRLGTGYGYTF
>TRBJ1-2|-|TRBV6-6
CASTHPGRNYGYTF
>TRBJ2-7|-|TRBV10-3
CAIGGLHYEQYF
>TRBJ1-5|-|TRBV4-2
CASSPTRVSNQPQHF
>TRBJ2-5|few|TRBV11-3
CASSLGLNTGTETQYF
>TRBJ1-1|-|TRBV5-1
CASSLWRARQMNTEAFF
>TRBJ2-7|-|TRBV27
CASSSERQSFRYF
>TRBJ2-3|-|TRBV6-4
CASSFSSTSRDTQYF
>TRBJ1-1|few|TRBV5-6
CASSSRGLNTEAFF
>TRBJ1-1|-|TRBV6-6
CASSRTTANTEAFF
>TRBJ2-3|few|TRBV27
CATSRATQSTDTQYF
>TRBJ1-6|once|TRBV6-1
CASIRDSVNSPLHF
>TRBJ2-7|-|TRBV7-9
CASSWDGESYEQYF
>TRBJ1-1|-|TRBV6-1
CASILTEAREAFF
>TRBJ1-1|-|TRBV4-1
CASSQESRTVNTEAFF
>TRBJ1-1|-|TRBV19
CASLRGGINTEAFF
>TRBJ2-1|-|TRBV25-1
CASSDMNEQFF
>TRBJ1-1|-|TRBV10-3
CAISDLWVNTEAFF
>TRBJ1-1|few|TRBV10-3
CAIRGDGGASNTEAFF
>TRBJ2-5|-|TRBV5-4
CASSSPGPTQETQYF
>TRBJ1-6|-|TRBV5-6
CASRRETANSPLHF
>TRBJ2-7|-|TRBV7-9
CASSPVTMDLSEQYF
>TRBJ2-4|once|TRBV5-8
CASSFRQRMQYF
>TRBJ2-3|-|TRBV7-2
CASSLAQWADTQYF
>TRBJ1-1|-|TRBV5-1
CASSLGGSPNTEAFF
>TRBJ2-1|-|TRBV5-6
CASSSPRGRAYYNEQFF
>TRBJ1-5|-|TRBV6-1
CASRRDRGGNQPQHF
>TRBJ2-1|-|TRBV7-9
CASSPRAFNEQFF
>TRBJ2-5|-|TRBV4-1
CASSLVGPVGTQYF
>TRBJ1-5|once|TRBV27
CASSLRGGVQPQHF
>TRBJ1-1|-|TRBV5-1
CASSLGGQNTEAFF
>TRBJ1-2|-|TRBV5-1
CASSPRSNSFYGYTF
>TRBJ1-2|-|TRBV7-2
CASSYQGIHGYTF
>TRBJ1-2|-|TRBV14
CASSHRDRDSYGYTF
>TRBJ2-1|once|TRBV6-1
CASSGQPGQGYNEQFF
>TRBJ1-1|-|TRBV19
CASSPAGLAAVAFF
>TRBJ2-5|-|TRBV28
CASRSVQGARETQYF
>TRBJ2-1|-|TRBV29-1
CSGGASMNEQFF
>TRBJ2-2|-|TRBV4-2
CASSQDRGNTGELFF
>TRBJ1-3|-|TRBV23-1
CASSQPRGEGDSGNTIYF
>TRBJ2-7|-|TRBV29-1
CSVDVRQGVDEQYF
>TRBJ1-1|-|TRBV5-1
CASSLGDRGQNTEAFF
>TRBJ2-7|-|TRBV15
CATSRDPPGTSGGSYEQYF
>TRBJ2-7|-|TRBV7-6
CASSLTGEQYF
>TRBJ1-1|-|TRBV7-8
CASSLATGQMNTEAFF
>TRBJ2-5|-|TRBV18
CASSLLAGGPQETQYF
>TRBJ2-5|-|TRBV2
CASRYSETQYF
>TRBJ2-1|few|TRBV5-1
CASSLPPSDEQFF
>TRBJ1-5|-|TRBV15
CATSRDLYSNQPQHF
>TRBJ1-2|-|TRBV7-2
CASSSRTGYDGYTF
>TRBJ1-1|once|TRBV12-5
CASGLVAGITEAFF
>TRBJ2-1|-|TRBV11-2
CASSSRGGWFF